This is a list of T cell receptor beta chains from one sample in a study of post-analysis software for immune sequencing data. TCRdb independently ran MiXCR on the PCR reads; one entry per CDR3 protein. The data show 700,000 to 900,000 distinct CDR3 sequences, 46% seen once. Sequenced: blood. The receptors originated from a girl under 18 with multiple sclerosis. Each CDR3 is given with its conserved first and last residue. A D gene is named only where the DNA matches it firmly. Size tells how often a clone was seen (once, few, many) or the class of an expanded clone, and some rows leave it out.

d_call	clone_size	j_call	v_call	cdr3_aa	cdr3_nt
TRBD2	NA	TRBJ2-1	TRBV18	CASSPPSSGSWGFDEQFF	TGTGCCAGCTCACCACCGTCTAGCGGGAGCTGGGGGTTCGATGAGCAGTTCTTC
NA	NA	TRBJ2-3	TRBV7-6	CAGSPSAGVVTQYF	TGTGCCGGCAGCCCCTCTGCTGGTGTGGTTACGCAGTATTTT
NA	NA	TRBJ2-1	TRBV21-1	CASSTTRGVWSSYNEQFF	TGTGCCAGCAGCACCACCCGGGGGGTCTGGAGCTCCTACAATGAGCAGTTCTTC
TRBD1	NA	TRBJ1-2	TRBV7-9	CTSSLVTGVTNYGYTF	TGTACCAGCAGCCTAGTGACAGGGGTTACTAACTATGGCTACACCTTC
NA	NA	TRBJ2-7	TRBV7-8	CASSLGQGGLDEQYF	TGTGCCAGCAGCTTAGGGCAGGGAGGTCTCGACGAGCAGTACTTC
NA	once	TRBJ2-3	TRBV20-1	CSARDNRGPGGDTQYF	TGCAGTGCTAGAGATAACCGCGGCCCTGGTGGAGATACGCAGTATTTT
NA	NA	TRBJ2-2	TRBV5-1	CATHIQPNTGELFF	TGCGCCACCCACATACAACCGAACACCGGGGAGCTGTTTTTT
TRBD1	few	TRBJ2-7	TRBV25-1	CASSPRGTGAYEQYF	TGTGCCAGCAGTCCCCGAGGGACAGGGGCCTACGAGCAGTACTTC
TRBD1	few	TRBJ2-1	TRBV7-9	CASPMEGTGPYNEQFF	TGTGCCAGCCCCATGGAAGGGACAGGCCCATACAATGAGCAGTTCTTC
NA	NA	TRBJ2-7	TRBV7-8	CASSVAGADFYEQYF	TGTGCCAGCAGCGTGGCGGGGGCCGACTTCTACGAGCAGTACTTC
NA	NA	TRBJ1-1	TRBV12-3/TRBV12-4	CASTGGTEAFF	TGTGCCAGCACGGGGGGTACTGAAGCTTTCTTT
TRBD2	few	TRBJ2-7	TRBV20-1	CSARDPGGGGGTDTQYF	TGCAGTGCTAGAGACCCCGGGGGGGGTGGAGGCACAGATACGCAGTACTTC
TRBD2	NA	TRBJ2-5	TRBV5-6	CASRPAGGETQYF	TGTGCCAGCAGACCCGCGGGAGGGGAGACCCAGTACTTC
NA	few	TRBJ1-5	TRBV12-3/TRBV12-4	CASRQQDDQPQHF	TGTGCCAGCAGGCAACAGGACGATCAGCCCCAGCATTTT
TRBD2	NA	TRBJ2-7	TRBV12-3/TRBV12-4	CASTIAGAEQYF	TGTGCCAGCACCATAGCGGGTGCCGAGCAGTACTTC
TRBD2	NA	TRBJ2-7	TRBV12-3/TRBV12-4	CASSLGGDYYNEQYF	TGTGCCAGCAGTTTAGGAGGGGACTACTACAATGAGCAGTACTTC
NA	few	TRBJ2-5	TRBV20-1	CSATDETQYF	TGCAGTGCTACAGATGAGACCCAGTACTTC
NA	NA	TRBJ2-1	TRBV12-3/TRBV12-4	CASSLGGWGVYNEQFF	TGTGCCAGCAGTTTGGGCGGTTGGGGGGTCTACAATGAGCAGTTCTTC
TRBD1	NA	TRBJ2-1	TRBV6-1	CASSEYRGVVDEQFF	TGTGCCAGCAGTGAATACAGGGGCGTAGTTGATGAGCAGTTCTTC
TRBD1	few	TRBJ2-5	TRBV24-1	CATSALLQGAGETQYF	TGTGCCACCAGTGCCCTACTACAGGGGGCGGGGGAGACCCAGTACTTC
NA	NA	TRBJ1-4	TRBV10-3	CAISDAREEKLFF	TGTGCCATCAGTGACGCCAGAGAGGAAAAACTGTTTTTT
NA	NA	TRBJ1-2	TRBV28	CASNAPSRNTNYGYTF	TGTGCCAGCAACGCCCCATCCAGAAATACTAACTATGGCTACACCTTC
TRBD1	NA	TRBJ1-1	TRBV24-1	CATSDFRAQGTFF	TGTGCCACCAGTGATTTTCGGGCACAGGGGACTTTCTTT
TRBD1	NA	TRBJ1-1	TRBV2	CAGSNSGQSNTEAFF	TGTGCCGGCAGTAATTCGGGACAGTCGAACACTGAAGCTTTCTTT
NA	NA	TRBJ2-7	TRBV7-2	CASSLQDTLTYEQYF	TGTGCCAGCAGCCTCCAGGACACCCTAACCTACGAGCAGTACTTC
TRBD1	few	TRBJ2-7	TRBV29-1	CSVEYRDRGPYEQYF	TGCAGCGTTGAGTATCGGGACAGGGGGCCCTACGAGCAGTACTTC
NA	NA	TRBJ1-4	TRBV20-1	CSAPDRTFNEKLFF	TGCAGTGCCCCTGACAGGACCTTTAATGAAAAACTGTTTTTT
NA	NA	TRBJ2-1	TRBV7-2	CASSRSPGGNEQFF	TGTGCCAGCAGCCGATCCCCCGGGGGAAATGAGCAGTTCTTC
NA	NA	TRBJ1-1	TRBV11-2	CASSPTGGPTRAFF	TGTGCCAGCAGTCCGACCGGGGGGCCAACGAGAGCTTTCTTT
NA	NA	TRBJ1-5	TRBV4-1	CASSQEASNQPQHF	TGCGCCAGCAGCCAAGAGGCAAGCAATCAGCCCCAGCATTTT
TRBD2	NA	TRBJ2-1	TRBV12-3/TRBV12-4	CASSLAGLAGPNEQFF	TGTGCCAGCAGTTTAGCGGGACTAGCGGGACCCAATGAGCAGTTCTTC
NA	NA	TRBJ1-5	TRBV3-1	CASSQDHDPTGNQPQHF	TGTGCCAGCAGCCAAGATCACGACCCAACGGGCAATCAGCCCCAGCATTTT
TRBD2	few	TRBJ2-3	TRBV29-1	CSVVWASGLGDTQYF	TGCAGCGTGGTGTGGGCTAGCGGGTTGGGAGATACGCAGTATTTT
TRBD2	few	TRBJ2-1	TRBV6-1	CASSDTSGRKTYNEQFF	TGTGCCAGCAGTGATACTAGCGGGAGGAAAACCTACAATGAGCAGTTCTTC
NA	NA	TRBJ2-7	TRBV11-2	CASSLVWDPSSYEQYF	TGTGCCAGCAGCTTAGTTTGGGACCCCTCCTCCTACGAGCAGTACTTC
NA	few	TRBJ2-7	TRBV20-1	CSARDPAGPLLYEQYF	TGCAGTGCTAGAGATCCGGCAGGCCCTCTTCTCTACGAGCAGTACTTC
TRBD1	NA	TRBJ2-7	TRBV7-2	CASSLDPLGQGAYEQYF	TGTGCCAGCAGCTTAGATCCCCTCGGACAGGGGGCCTACGAGCAGTACTTC
TRBD2	NA	TRBJ2-7	TRBV20-1	CSALPLGGPENEQYF	TGCAGTGCTCTCCCCTTGGGAGGGCCGGAGAACGAGCAGTACTTC
NA	NA	TRBJ2-5	TRBV7-2	CASSLEHGQETQYF	TGTGCCAGCAGCTTAGAACACGGGCAAGAGACCCAGTACTTC
NA	NA	TRBJ2-1	TRBV24-1	CAIQDSVYNEQFF	TGTGCCATCCAGGACTCCGTATACAATGAGCAGTTCTTC
NA	few	TRBJ2-7	TRBV10-3	CAISGRDPKDHYEQYF	TGTGCCATCAGTGGTAGGGACCCCAAGGACCACTACGAGCAGTACTTC
TRBD2	NA	TRBJ2-1	TRBV15	CATGSRAFSGSWGQFF	TGTGCCACCGGCAGTAGGGCCTTTAGCGGGAGTTGGGGGCAGTTCTTC
NA	NA	TRBJ1-4	TRBV28	CASSPKTYGEKLFF	TGTGCCAGCAGTCCCAAGACCTACGGTGAAAAACTGTTTTTT
NA	NA	TRBJ2-1	TRBV11-2	CASSLTLTSYNEQFF	TGTGCCAGCAGCCTTACCTTAACCTCCTACAATGAGCAGTTCTTC
TRBD2	NA	TRBJ2-7	TRBV5-6	CASSLGLAGAGSYEQYF	TGTGCCAGCAGCTTGGGACTAGCGGGAGCAGGGTCCTACGAGCAGTACTTC
NA	once	TRBJ1-2	TRBV3-1	CASRKGRGSSNENYGYTF	TGTGCCAGCAGAAAGGGCCGGGGTTCATCGAATGAGAACTATGGCTACACCTTC
NA	NA	TRBJ1-2	TRBV20-1	CSASRAYGYGYTF	TGCAGTGCTAGCAGGGCGTACGGCTATGGCTACACCTTC
NA	few	TRBJ2-3	TRBV4-2	CASSQQVASHADTQYF	TGTGCCAGCAGCCAGCAGGTGGCTAGCCACGCAGATACGCAGTATTTT
TRBD1	NA	TRBJ2-2	TRBV11-2	CASSSDRERNTGELFF	TGTGCCAGCAGCTCTGACAGGGAGCGAAACACCGGGGAGCTGTTTTTT
TRBD2	NA	TRBJ2-1	TRBV12-5	CASWTSGRAVNEQFF	TGTGCTAGTTGGACTAGCGGGAGGGCCGTCAATGAGCAGTTCTTC
NA	NA	TRBJ2-3	TRBV3-1	CASSHLLSGPLPDTQYF	TGTGCCAGCAGCCATTTACTTAGCGGCCCCCTCCCAGATACGCAGTATTTT
TRBD1	few	TRBJ1-5	TRBV12-3/TRBV12-4	CASSFRGTGGVNQPQHF	TGTGCCAGCAGTTTTAGAGGGACAGGAGGCGTAAATCAGCCCCAGCATTTT
TRBD2	NA	TRBJ2-1	TRBV30	CAWNPGTSGSSEQFF	TGTGCCTGGAATCCCGGGACTAGCGGGAGTAGTGAGCAGTTCTTC